This TCR beta chain was found in a study of CD8+CD57+ T cells in acquired aplastic anemia. The germline V gene encodes CDR1 SGHNT and CDR2 YYREEE (reference sequence). The CDR3 extends over 14 amino acids. The use of genomic DNA as template underpinned the TCR beta VDJ and CDR3 profiling. TCRdb reanalysed the reads using MiXCR and keeps one entry per CDR3 protein. The sample contains around 140,000 distinct CDR3 sequences, more than 35% of which appear only once. This clonotype was picked up one time. The junction departs from the called germline gene at one end, perhaps through a read error. The sequenced sample consisted of sorted CD4+, CD8+, or CD8+CD57+ T cells (not recorded which) from PBMCs. The chain employs TRBV5-4 and TRBJ1-1; no clear D gene. The sequence was obtained from a human donor in good health, serving as a control. CDR3 sequence: CASSPGNMNTGAFF. CDR3 DNA sequence: TGTGCCAGCAGCCCGGGGAACATGAACACTGGAGCTTTCTTT.